The 6 T cell receptor beta chains in this list originate from one sample, sequenced in a study of shared clonotypes between healthy human individuals. Data came from immunoSEQ multiplex PCR; TCRdb stores just in-frame clones and leaves some out. The profile covers more than 2 million clones, with about 94% appearing a single time and about 0.13% taken by the ten largest. Sequencing was carried out using naive CD4+ T cells sorted from blood. As to subset: CD45RA+ positively selected. The origin of the receptors is a man aged 18 to 30 in good health.

This chain joins TRBV6-5 and TRBJ2-7; 8 bases map to TRBD1. The V gene end was trimmed by 2 bases and the J gene end by 6 bases; junction bases not matched to a gene: 6. This CDR3 is built from 14 residues. Germline-derived CDR1 and CDR2 are MNHEY and SVGAGI. The CDR3 spells CASSYQQGVSEQYF. The CDR3 nucleotides read TGTGCCAGCAGTTACCAACAGGGGGTGAGCGAGCAGTACTTC.

CDR3 in DNA: TGTGCCAGCAGCCAAGTTAGTTGGGATACGCAGTATTTT. Encoded protein: CASSQVSWDTQYF. V is TRBV14 and J is TRBJ2-3; D uncertain. The CDR3 spans 13 residues. Germline lookup yields CDR1 SGHDN and CDR2 FVKESK. V was trimmed by 1 base and J by 6 bases, leaving 8 bases between them.

The rearrangement uses TRBV5-4 and TRBJ1-2, with 10 bases lining up with TRBD1. The CDR3 is 17 amino acids. Germline CDR1 reads SGHNT; CDR2 reads YYREEE (reference sequence). Germline trimming cut 3 bases from V and 3 bases from J; bases unmatched to any gene: 11. CDR3 sequence: CASSSPAPTGGDYGYTF. The CDR3 nucleotides read TGTGCCAGCAGCTCCCCGGCCCCGACAGGGGGCGACTATGGCTACACCTTC.

The chain couples TRBV5-1 to TRBJ2-7; TRBD1 matches 8 bases. The CDR3 consists of 14 residues. The V gene's germline CDR1 is SGHRS and CDR2 YFSETQ. V lost 3 bases, J lost 6 bases, and 8 bases stayed unmatched. Written as DNA, the CDR3 is TGCGCCAGCAGCTCCGGACAGGGTCGGTTCGAGCAGTACTTC. It yields the protein CASSSGQGRFEQYF.

The gene calls are TRBV5-1 and TRBJ2-5; 15 bases match TRBD2. The germline V gene has CDR1 SGHRS and CDR2 YFSETQ. J lost 5 bases, V lost 7 bases, and 6 bases had no gene match. CDR3 length: 15 residues. The chain's CDR3 is CASRTSGGAEETQYF. CDR3 DNA: TGCGCCAGCCGGACTAGCGGGGGGGCGGAGGAGACCCAGTACTTC.

V is TRBV18 and J is TRBJ2-7; 10 nucleotides agree with TRBD2. The CDR3 has 17 amino acids. The V and J ends lost 1 base and 0 bases, in that order; junction bases with no gene match: 6. Germline CDR1 is KGHSH and CDR2 is LQKENI. The CDR3: CASSPLAGGITSYEQYF. The CDR3 bases are TGTGCCAGCTCACCACTAGCGGGGGGTATAACCTCCTACGAGCAGTACTTC.